The 16 T cell receptor beta chains below come from one sample, sequenced in a study of blood T cells in healthy people across ages (dated by TCRdb to about 2015). The library was generated by 5' RACE. Sequencer: Illumina HiSeq 2500. A second 7 to 11 cycle PCR used a sample-barcoded 5' primer and a J-beta primer mix. TCRdb reworked the public reads: Q25 trimming with fastp, MiXCR clone assembly, productive beta chains retained. Records with the same CDR3 protein are collapsed into one entry carrying the most frequent genes and DNA. For this sample the table gives 920,000 or so distinct CDR3 sequences, of which 35% to 55% were detected only once. The ten largest make up 18% of the sample. Sequencing used blood. The source is a woman aged 60-75 years in good health.

This clonotype was counted a few times. This sequence joins TRBV6-1 and TRBJ2-5; TRBD1 agrees at 9 bases. V shed 6 bases, J shed 5 bases, and the junction held 7 bases outside the gene matches. The CDR3 extends over 14 amino acids. Germline loops: CDR1 MNHNS, CDR2 SASEGT. The CDR3 coding sequence is TGTGCCAGCAGGATGGACAGGGGAGCGGAGACCCAGTACTTC. Protein sequence: CASRMDRGAETQYF.

The V and J genes are TRBV5-1 and TRBJ2-7, with D uncertain. Per germline, CDR1 SGHRS and CDR2 YFSETQ. Trimming removed 3 bases from V and 2 bases from J, with 15 bases in between. The CDR3 has 15 residues. CDR3 residues: CASSSGGALTYEQYF. Written as DNA, the CDR3 is TGCGCCAGCAGCTCCGGCGGAGCACTAACCTACGAGCAGTACTTC.

The gene calls are TRBV19 and TRBJ2-5; 12 bases line up with TRBD2. The DNA end lines up better with TRBJ2-7; the J call may be wrong. Germline lookup yields CDR1 LNHDA and CDR2 SQIVND (reference sequence). This CDR3 comprises 18 residues. The CDR3 bases are TGTGCCAGTAGTATACGGGCTAGCGGGAGGGCCGTGTCCTACGAGCAGTACTTC. This encodes CASSIRASGRAVSYEQYF.

The rearrangement uses TRBV10-3 and TRBJ1-5; D is possibly TRBD1 (6 bases). Trimming cost V 4 bases and J 7 bases, with 14 bases left between them. From germline, CDR1 is ENHRY and CDR2 SYGVKD. The CDR3 spans 14 residues. CDR3 nucleotide sequence: TGTGCCATCAGTGCGTCAGGGGAAGGGCAGCCCCAGCATTTT. Amino acids: CAISASGEGQPQHF.

As to this clonotype: A much larger clone lies one base from this, so it may be a read error. The chain joins TRBV7-3 to TRBJ2-7; D may be TRBD2 (7 bases). V was clipped by 5 bases and J by 7 bases, with 18 bases between them. The germline V gene encodes CDR1 SGHTA and CDR2 FQGTGA. This CDR3 comprises 14 residues. CDR3 amino acids: CASSAGWGGNEQYF. For the CDR3, the DNA is TGTGCCAGCAGCGCCGGTTGGGGGGGCAATGAGCAGTACTTC.

The rearrangement joins TRBV5-1 to TRBJ2-2, with D possibly matching TRBD1 (5 bases). The CDR3 has 11 amino acids. V was clipped by 5 bases and J by 6 bases, with 5 bases between them. Germline V gene data show CDR1 as SGHRS and CDR2 as YFSETQ. The CDR3 loop reads CASRGAGELFF. The CDR3 DNA is TGCGCCAGCAGAGGGGCCGGGGAGCTGTTTTTT.

The chain employs TRBV2 and TRBJ2-3; D is ambiguous. The CDR3 has 14 amino acids. The V end lost 4 bases, the J end lost 7 bases, and 15 bases lay between the germline ends. The germline V gene encodes CDR1 SNHLY and CDR2 FYNNEI. Here the CDR3 DNA reads TGTGCCAGCAGTGGATCACCATTAGGGAATACGCAGTATTTT. Protein: CASSGSPLGNTQYF. The entire variable domain, with the rest obtained from reference TRBV2 and TRBJ2-3, is as follows: EPEVTQTPSHQVTQMGQEVILRCVPISNHLYFYWYRQILGQKVEFLVSFYNNEISEKSEIFDDQFSVERPDGSNFTLKIRSTKLEDSAMYFCASSGSPLGNTQYFGPGTRLTVL.

The J gene is TRBJ2-1, the V gene TRBV15, with D hard to call. The length of the CDR3 is 15 residues. The V and J ends lost 1 base and 8 bases respectively, with 15 bases between them. Germline CDR1 and CDR2: LNHNV and YYDKDF (reference sequence). The CDR3 sequence is CATSRGATVFDEQFF. The CDR3 DNA follows: TGTGCCACCAGCAGAGGTGCTACCGTTTTCGATGAGCAGTTCTTC.

The chain couples TRBV30 to TRBJ1-2, with D unresolved. Trimming took 4 bases from V and 2 from J, leaving 8 bases between them. This CDR3 comprises 12 residues. Germline V gene sequence: CDR1 GTSNPN, CDR2 SVGIG (reference sequence). This CDR3 reads CAWKSGNYGYTF. CDR3 nucleotide sequence: TGTGCCTGGAAATCCGGGAACTATGGCTACACCTTC.

The chain recombines TRBV20-1 with TRBJ2-7, with 9 positions matching TRBD2. Germline lookup yields CDR1 DFQATT and CDR2 SNEGSKA (reference sequence). CDR3 length: 14 residues. V was pared by 6 bases and J by 4 bases, with 10 bases of the junction left unmatched. CDR3 sequence: CSARAGTSPYEQYF. The CDR3 nucleotides are TGCAGTGCCAGGGCGGGGACTAGCCCTTACGAGCAGTACTTC.

The V gene is TRBV29-1, the J gene TRBJ1-2; D is undetermined. The CDR3 covers 16 residues. V lost 6 bases, J lost 4 bases, and 24 bases lay in between. The germline gives CDR1 SQVTM, CDR2 ANQGSEA. The CDR3 nucleotides read TGCAGCGTCCCTACGGATCACAGCGCAGCAGTCTATGGCTACACCTTC. As protein: CSVPTDHSAAVYGYTF.

This rearrangement joins TRBV30 to TRBJ2-7; 7 positions match TRBD1. CDR1 GTSNPN and CDR2 SVGIG come from the germline V gene (reference sequence). The CDR3 extends over 12 amino acids. With V trimmed by 3 bases and J by 1 base, 0 bases remained unmatched. DNA of the CDR3: TGTGCCTGGAGGGACAGGTCCTACGAGCAGTACTTC. This sequence encodes CAWRDRSYEQYF.

V gene TRBV12-5 combines with J gene TRBJ2-3; TRBD2 matches at 9 bases. With V trimmed by 0 bases and J by 0 bases, 10 bases remained unmatched. The V gene's germline CDR1 is LGHNT and CDR2 FRNRAP. This CDR3 has 19 residues. The CDR3 DNA follows: TGTGCTAGTGGTTTGGTCGGGAAGGCTAGCGGGATAAGCACAGATACGCAGTATTTT. This codes for CASGLVGKASGISTDTQYF.

This clonotype came up a few times. V gene TRBV7-2 combines with J gene TRBJ2-5; 15 bases line up with TRBD2. Germline V lookup: CDR1 SGHTA, CDR2 FQGNSA. The V segment lost 3 bases and the J segment 3 bases; nucleotides outside the gene matches: 11. CDR3 length: 19 residues. Written as DNA, the CDR3 is TGTGCCAGCAGCTTTTCGGGACTAGCGGGAGGAGGGCGCAAAGAGACCCAGTACTTC. Residues: CASSFSGLAGGGRKETQYF.

The V call is TRBV28, the J call TRBJ2-3; either TRBD1 or TRBD2 may fit D (6 bases each). This CDR3 comprises 13 residues. Germline CDR1 MDHEN, CDR2 SYDVKM. Trimming cost V 7 bases and J 5 bases, with 13 bases left between them. CDR3 sequence: CASNPGARDTQYF. CDR3 coding DNA: TGTGCCAGCAACCCGGGGGCCCGAGATACGCAGTATTTT.

This clonotype has more than one count but fewer than ten. The chain has TRBV29-1 and TRBJ2-4; perhaps D is TRBD1 or TRBD2 (5 bases each). Germline CDR1 is SQVTM and CDR2 is ANQGSEA. The CDR3 length is 14 residues. Trimming shortened V by 5 bases and J by 9 bases, and 20 bases separated the two germline ends. CDR3 in amino acids: CSVKGPGMTAIQYF. The DNA of the CDR3 is TGCAGCGTTAAAGGTCCGGGAATGACAGCCATTCAGTACTTC.